Listed below are T cell receptor beta chains from one sample, sequenced in a study of CD8+ T cells in alopecia areata. This table comes from immunoSEQ multiplex PCR, and its TCRdb copy is limited to in-frame clones, with some not included. The profile covers 95,000 to 100,000 clones, with around 60% appearing a single time and around 17% taken by the ten largest. The sample here was CD8+ T cells sorted from blood, taken at approximately week 60, from a patient treated with tofacitinib. These TCRs come from a human donor with alopecia areata. Both conserved end residues are part of each CDR3. The D gene is left open where the match is weak. Some rows mark clone size as missing; the rest say once, few, many or name a class of expanded clone.

CDR3: CASSSGQGHNQPQHF
DNA: TGCGCCAGCAGCTCGGGACAGGGACACAATCAGCCCCAGCATTTT
size: few
length: 15
J: TRBJ1-5
V: TRBV5-1
D: TRBD1

CDR3: CASSLFGGEQYF
DNA: TGTGCCAGCAGCTTATTTGGAGGCGAGCAGTACTTC
size: few
length: 12
J: TRBJ2-7
V: TRBV5-6
D: -

CDR3: CASSTGTGPTYEQYF
DNA: TGTGCCAGCAGTACTGGGACAGGGCCTACCTACGAGCAGTACTTC
size: few
length: 15
J: TRBJ2-7
V: TRBV28
D: TRBD1

CDR3: CASTTVANTGELFF
DNA: TGTGCCAGTACGACTGTAGCGAACACCGGGGAGCTGTTTTTT
size: -
length: 14
J: TRBJ2-2
V: TRBV19
D: -

CDR3: CASSLASETNQPQHF
DNA: TGCGCCAGCAGCCTAGCTTCGGAAACCAATCAGCCCCAGCATTTT
size: -
length: 15
J: TRBJ1-5
V: TRBV4-1
D: -

CDR3: CASGTGVTYEQYF
DNA: TGTGCATCCGGGACAGGGGTTACCTACGAGCAGTACTTC
size: -
length: 13
J: TRBJ2-7
V: TRBV30
D: TRBD1

CDR3: CASSLAGDEQYF
DNA: TGTGCCAGCAGCTTAGCCGGGGACGAGCAGTACTTC
size: -
length: 12
J: TRBJ2-7
V: TRBV7-9
D: -

CDR3: CAISELPQETQYF
DNA: TGTGCCATCAGTGAATTGCCCCAAGAGACCCAGTACTTC
size: few
length: 13
J: TRBJ2-5
V: TRBV6-5
D: -

CDR3: CASSPPRGWETQYF
DNA: TGTGCCAGCAGCCCCCCCCGGGGTTGGGAGACCCAGTACTTC
size: -
length: 14
J: TRBJ2-5
V: TRBV7-9
D: -

CDR3: CASSKMDRVNVLTF
DNA: TGTGCCAGCAGCAAGATGGACAGGGTGAACGTCCTGACTTTC
size: few
length: 14
J: TRBJ2-6
V: TRBV7-9
D: TRBD1

CDR3: CSAQGSYEQYF
DNA: TGCAGCGCACAGGGGTCCTACGAGCAGTACTTC
size: -
length: 11
J: TRBJ2-7
V: TRBV29-1
D: TRBD1

CDR3: CASSEVSGGTGGYVEQFF
DNA: TGTGCCAGCAGTGAAGTGAGCGGGGGTACGGGGGGGTACGTTGAGCAGTTCTTC
size: once
length: 18
J: TRBJ2-1
V: TRBV6-1
D: TRBD2

CDR3: CASSLGGGLYSYNEQFF
DNA: TGTGCCAGCAGCTTAGGGGGAGGACTATACTCCTACAATGAGCAGTTCTTC
size: -
length: 17
J: TRBJ2-1
V: TRBV7-2
D: -

CDR3: CASSQGQGVSGANVLTF
DNA: TGTGCCAGCAGCCAGGGACAGGGGGTCTCTGGGGCCAACGTCCTGACTTTC
size: -
length: 17
J: TRBJ2-6
V: TRBV13
D: TRBD1

CDR3: CASSLAEARTPRNTEAFF
DNA: TGCGCCAGCAGCTTGGCTGAGGCGCGGACACCCAGGAACACTGAAGCTTTCTTT
size: -
length: 18
J: TRBJ1-1
V: TRBV5-1
D: -

CDR3: CASSFYGRSYEQYF
DNA: TGTGCCAGCAGCTTCTACGGCCGTTCCTACGAGCAGTACTTC
size: -
length: 14
J: TRBJ2-7
V: TRBV11-2
D: -

CDR3: CASSLGATPLHF
DNA: TGTGCCAGCAGCCTTGGGGCCACACCCCTCCACTTT
size: -
length: 12
J: TRBJ1-6
V: TRBV5-6
D: -

CDR3: CAWTGGIGGELFF
DNA: TGTGCCTGGACAGGGGGAATCGGCGGGGAGCTGTTTTTT
size: -
length: 13
J: TRBJ2-2
V: TRBV30
D: TRBD1

CDR3: CASSITSGSRPQHF
DNA: TGTGCCAGTAGTATAACTTCCGGCTCGAGGCCCCAGCATTTT
size: -
length: 14
J: TRBJ1-5
V: TRBV19
D: -

CDR3: CASSYSGQTYEQYF
DNA: TGTGCCAGCAGTTACTCCGGGCAGACCTACGAGCAGTACTTC
size: few
length: 14
J: TRBJ2-7
V: TRBV6-6
D: -

CDR3: CATEDGVGGNYGYTF
DNA: TGTGCCACCGAAGATGGGGTCGGGGGCAACTATGGCTACACCTTC
size: -
length: 15
J: TRBJ1-2
V: TRBV15
D: -

CDR3: CASPIYPGTGAEWDYGYTF
DNA: TGTGCCAGCCCCATCTACCCCGGGACAGGGGCTGAGTGGGACTATGGCTACACCTTC
size: -
length: 19
J: TRBJ1-2
V: TRBV2
D: TRBD1

CDR3: CASSQDRFSQVLNTF
DNA: TGCGCCAGCAGCCAAGATCGGTTCTCACAGGTCCTTAACACCTTC
size: -
length: 15
J: TRBJ1-2
V: TRBV4-1
D: -

CDR3: CASSLAGTASISYGYTF
DNA: TGTGCCAGCAGCTTAGCCGGGACAGCCTCAATTTCCTATGGCTACACCTTC
size: -
length: 17
J: TRBJ1-2
V: TRBV13
D: TRBD1

CDR3: CASSLSRDQPQHF
DNA: TGTGCCAGCAGTTTAAGTCGCGATCAGCCCCAGCATTTT
size: -
length: 13
J: TRBJ1-5
V: TRBV27
D: -

CDR3: CASSFKEGMNTEAFF
DNA: TGTGCCAGCAGCTTCAAAGAGGGGATGAACACTGAAGCTTTCTTT
size: -
length: 15
J: TRBJ1-1
V: TRBV5-4
D: -

CDR3: CAWNAGSPNQPQHF
DNA: TGTGCCTGGAACGCAGGGTCCCCCAATCAGCCCCAGCATTTT
size: -
length: 14
J: TRBJ1-5
V: TRBV30
D: -

CDR3: CASSFRTGGTEAFF
DNA: TGTGCCAGCAGCTTTAGGACAGGGGGCACTGAAGCTTTCTTT
size: -
length: 14
J: TRBJ1-1
V: TRBV7-6
D: TRBD1

CDR3: CASSGPTGQGYEQYF
DNA: TGTGCCAGCAGCGGACCCACGGGACAGGGCTACGAGCAGTACTTC
size: -
length: 15
J: TRBJ2-7
V: TRBV4-2
D: TRBD1

CDR3: CASSFQYSNQPQHF
DNA: TGTGCCAGCAGCTTCCAGTATAGCAATCAGCCCCAGCATTTT
size: -
length: 14
J: TRBJ1-5
V: TRBV5-6
D: -

CDR3: CASSLRASGVNNEQFF
DNA: TGTGCCAGCAGCTTAAGGGCTAGCGGGGTTAACAATGAGCAGTTCTTC
size: once
length: 16
J: TRBJ2-1
V: TRBV7-9
D: TRBD2

CDR3: CASREGLNNSPLHF
DNA: TGTGCCAGCAGGGAGGGTCTGAATAATTCACCCCTCCACTTT
size: -
length: 14
J: TRBJ1-6
V: TRBV6-5
D: -

CDR3: CASSAPKSDHFPAKNIQYF
DNA: TGTGCCAGCAGCGCGCCGAAATCGGACCATTTTCCGGCCAAAAACATTCAGTACTTC
size: -
length: 19
J: TRBJ2-4
V: TRBV9
D: -

CDR3: CASGRTDTQYF
DNA: TGTGCCAGTGGACGCACAGATACGCAGTATTTT
size: -
length: 11
J: TRBJ2-3
V: TRBV7-9
D: -

CDR3: CASSEYDRYNEQFF
DNA: TGCGCCAGCAGTGAATATGACAGGTACAATGAGCAGTTCTTC
size: -
length: 14
J: TRBJ2-1
V: TRBV10-1
D: -

CDR3: CASSSPGELFF
DNA: TGTGCCAGCAGCTCGCCCGGGGAGCTGTTTTTT
size: once
length: 11
J: TRBJ2-2
V: TRBV5-6
D: -

CDR3: CASSSAEEQYF
DNA: TGTGCCAGCAGCTCCGCTGAAGAGCAGTACTTC
size: -
length: 11
J: TRBJ2-7
V: TRBV7-9
D: -

CDR3: CASSEGQGGYTEAFF
DNA: TGTGCCAGCAGTGAGGGACAGGGGGGATACACTGAAGCTTTCTTT
size: -
length: 15
J: TRBJ1-1
V: TRBV6-4
D: TRBD1

CDR3: CASSLLSGPRVIQYF
DNA: TGTGCCAGCAGCTTACTGTCAGGGCCAAGGGTCATTCAGTACTTC
size: -
length: 15
J: TRBJ2-4
V: TRBV7-2
D: -

CDR3: CASSQRSYNEQFF
DNA: TGTGCCAGCAGCCAAAGGTCATACAATGAGCAGTTCTTC
size: -
length: 13
J: TRBJ2-1
V: TRBV14
D: -

CDR3: CASSHRTDPNTGELFF
DNA: TGCGCCAGCAGCCACAGGACGGATCCGAACACCGGGGAGCTGTTTTTT
size: -
length: 16
J: TRBJ2-2
V: TRBV4-1
D: -

CDR3: CASSYSSVNYGYTF
DNA: TGTGCCAGCAGTTACTCATCCGTTAACTATGGCTACACCTTC
size: few
length: 14
J: TRBJ1-2
V: TRBV6-5
D: -

CDR3: CASSYGTGELFF
DNA: TGTGCCAGCAGCTACGGCACCGGGGAGCTGTTTTTT
size: few
length: 12
J: TRBJ2-2
V: TRBV7-9
D: -

CDR3: CASSLSASTEAFF
DNA: TGTGCCAGCAGCTTAAGCGCCAGCACTGAAGCTTTCTTT
size: few
length: 13
J: TRBJ1-1
V: TRBV13
D: -

CDR3: CASSVGQSNQPQHF
DNA: TGTGCCAGCAGTGTGGGACAGTCCAATCAGCCCCAGCATTTT
size: once
length: 14
J: TRBJ1-5
V: TRBV27
D: TRBD1

CDR3: CASSPSSGVGNTGELFF
DNA: TGTGCCAGTAGTCCATCGTCAGGGGTTGGGAACACCGGGGAGCTGTTTTTT
size: few
length: 17
J: TRBJ2-2
V: TRBV19
D: -

CDR3: CAISAGTSVDYGYTF
DNA: TGTGCCATCAGTGCGGGGACATCCGTCGACTATGGCTACACCTTC
size: -
length: 15
J: TRBJ1-2
V: TRBV10-3
D: -

CDR3: CASGDMFRNYGYTF
DNA: TGTGCCAGCGGAGATATGTTCAGAAACTATGGCTACACCTTC
size: -
length: 14
J: TRBJ1-2
V: TRBV6-6
D: -

CDR3: CASSKQGINQPQHF
DNA: TGTGCCAGCAGCAAACAGGGTATCAATCAGCCCCAGCATTTT
size: -
length: 14
J: TRBJ1-5
V: TRBV7-9
D: -

CDR3: CASSPGGADTQYF
DNA: TGCGCCAGCAGTCCTGGCGGGGCCGATACGCAGTATTTT
size: -
length: 13
J: TRBJ2-3
V: TRBV4-1
D: -

CDR3: CASSLSSGGATDTQYF
DNA: TGTGCCAGCAGCCTCAGTAGCGGGGGGGCCACAGATACGCAGTATTTT
size: -
length: 16
J: TRBJ2-3
V: TRBV13
D: TRBD2

CDR3: CATRGELGTANEKLFF
DNA: TGTGCCACCAGGGGCGAGTTAGGGACAGCAAATGAAAAACTGTTTTTT
size: -
length: 16
J: TRBJ1-4
V: TRBV15
D: TRBD1

CDR3: CATSRDFGLGYGYTF
DNA: TGTGCCACCAGCAGAGATTTTGGGCTAGGGTATGGCTACACCTTC
size: few
length: 15
J: TRBJ1-2
V: TRBV15
D: -

CDR3: CASSQDVAEVTDTQYF
DNA: TGTGCCAGCAGCCAAGATGTAGCGGAAGTAACAGATACGCAGTATTTT
size: -
length: 16
J: TRBJ2-3
V: TRBV4-2
D: -